Below, 18 T cell receptor beta chains from the same sample are listed, as sequenced in a study of Ad26.COV2.S vaccination and SARS-CoV-2 variants. Regarding treatment: around 19 received Ad26.COV2.S at low or high dose, single or two shots; 5 received placebo; per-sample allocation not given. The samples date from day 63 after the first vaccine or placebo injection. Sequencing was performed with immunoSEQ multiplex PCR; in TCRdb, only in-frame clones are kept and a portion is missing. Among 350,000 to 450,000 clones listed, roughly four fifths were seen once. The sequenced sample was peripheral blood, obtained in a trial of Ad26.COV2.S vaccine versus placebo. These receptor sequences come from a person between 18 and 65 years old who received the Ad26.COV2.S COVID-19 vaccine or a placebo.

The J gene is TRBJ1-1, the V gene TRBV6-5, with D possibly being TRBD1 (6 bases). Germline lookup yields CDR1 MNHEY and CDR2 SVGAGI. The CDR3 is made up of 14 amino acids. Trimming took 0 bases from V and 4 from J, leaving 9 bases between them. CDR3 protein: CASSYSFRGTEAFF. CDR3 coding DNA: TGTGCCAGCAGTTACTCCTTCAGGGGCACTGAAGCTTTCTTT.

V and J are TRBV10-2 and TRBJ2-7; TRBD2 matches at 9 bases. Germline-derived CDR1 and CDR2 are WSHSY and SAAADI. Trimming cost V 8 bases and J 1 base; bases outside gene matches: 0. The CDR3 is 12 residues long. The CDR3 reads CASAGGSYEQYF. In DNA, the CDR3 is TGCGCCAGCGCGGGGGGGTCCTACGAGCAGTACTTC.

This chain connects TRBV7-9 to TRBJ1-3; TRBD1 might be the D (5 bases). CDR1 and CDR2 (germline): SEHNR, FQNEAQ (reference sequence). The CDR3 consists of 17 residues. V lost 8 bases to trimming and J lost 0 bases, with 20 bases between them. The CDR3 DNA reads as TGTGCCAGCGCGAACCCTGGGGGGAGTCCCTCTGGAAACACCATATATTTT. Translating gives CASANPGGSPSGNTIYF.

The J gene is TRBJ1-5, the V gene TRBV2; unclear D gene. Trimming removed 7 bases from V and 1 base from J, with 11 bases in between. The CDR3 runs to 14 residues. In germline, CDR1 is SNHLY, CDR2 FYNNEI. CDR3 sequence reads: CASNRRESNQPQHF. In DNA form, the CDR3 reads TGTGCCAGCAATAGAAGGGAGAGCAATCAGCCCCAGCATTTT. The full variable domain, rest sourced from reference TRBV2 and TRBJ1-5, is EPEVTQTPSHQVTQMGQEVILRCVPISNHLYFYWYRQILGQKVEFLVSFYNNEISEKSEIFDDQFSVERPDGSNFTLKIRSTKLEDSAMYFCASNRRESNQPQHFGDGTRLSIL.

The rearrangement joins TRBV3-1 (or the pseudogene TRBV3-2) to TRBJ2-7, with unresolved D. Trimming stripped 5 bases from V and 0 bases from J, with 2 bases between. This CDR3 is built from 11 residues. Germline V gives CDR1 LGHDT, CDR2 YNNKEL (reference sequence). CDR3 sequence reads: CASSDSYEQYF. DNA for the CDR3: TGTGCCAGCAGCGACTCCTACGAGCAGTACTTC.

The V call is TRBV5-4, the J call TRBJ1-3; D ambiguous. Germline V lookup: CDR1 SGHNT, CDR2 YYREEE (reference sequence). The germline V and J ends were trimmed by 0 bases and 2 bases, with 3 bases remaining between them. The CDR3 contains 13 residues. CDR3 sequence reads: CASSLGAGNTIYF. CDR3 in DNA: TGTGCCAGCAGCTTGGGGGCTGGAAACACCATATATTTT.

The chain has TRBV27 and TRBJ2-4; D might be TRBD1 (6 bases). This CDR3 comprises 15 residues. Germline V gene lookup returns CDR1 MNHEY and CDR2 SMNVEV (reference sequence). With 4 bases removed from V and 0 bases from J, the gap between germline ends came to 10 bases. CDR3 DNA sequence: TGTGCCAGCAGTTCCGACAGGTTAGCCAAAAACATTCAGTACTTC. This sequence encodes CASSSDRLAKNIQYF.

The rearrangement links TRBV7-9 to TRBJ2-4; tentative D call: TRBD1 (6 bases). V was cut by 5 bases and J by 8 bases, with 25 bases left in between. The CDR3 contains 17 residues. Germline V gives CDR1 SEHNR, CDR2 FQNEAQ (reference sequence). This chain's CDR3 is CASSDEEWDTRRDIQYF. The DNA for the CDR3 is TGTGCCAGCAGCGACGAGGAGTGGGACACCAGACGGGACATTCAGTACTTC.

In its sample, this clone was seen once. The chain links TRBV3-1 (or the pseudogene TRBV3-2) to TRBJ1-1; D unclear. The germline V and J ends were trimmed by 3 bases and 1 base, with 0 bases remaining between them. Germline lookup yields CDR1 LGHDT and CDR2 YNNKEL (reference sequence). CDR3 length: 11 amino acids. The CDR3 region has the DNA TGTGCCAGCAGCCAGAACACTGAAGCTTTCTTT. It specifies CASSQNTEAFF.

V is TRBV4-3 and J is TRBJ2-3, with 15 nucleotides matching TRBD2. Germline trimming cut 0 bases from V and 7 bases from J; bases unmatched to any gene: 2. The CDR3 has 16 amino acids. The germline V gene has CDR1 LGHNA and CDR2 YSLEER. For the CDR3, the DNA is TGCGCCAGCAGCCAAGACGGGACTAGCGGGGGGTATACGCAGTATTTT. Its translation is CASSQDGTSGGYTQYF.

The V call is TRBV27, the J call TRBJ1-2; D might be TRBD1 (6 bases). The CDR3 runs 13 residues. Germline loops: CDR1 MNHEY, CDR2 SMNVEV (reference sequence). Deletions cut 10 bases from V and 2 bases from J, with 14 bases between. The CDR3, as DNA: TGTGCCACCAAGGGGGGGGCAAACTATGGCTACACCTTC. Amino acid sequence: CATKGGANYGYTF.

The J gene is TRBJ2-1, the V gene TRBV4-2, with unresolved D. The germline CDR1 and CDR2 sequences are LGHNA and YNFKEQ. V was shortened by 0 bases and J by 10 bases, with 7 bases between the two germline ends. The CDR3 extends over 12 amino acids. CDR3 DNA sequence: TGTGCCAGCAGCCAAGACCAAAACGAGCAGTTCTTC. Amino acid sequence: CASSQDQNEQFF.

The chain uses TRBV19 and TRBJ1-1; D gene ambiguous. The CDR3 spans 16 residues. Germline values: CDR1 LNHDA, CDR2 SQIVND (reference sequence). The V end was cut by 6 bases, the J end by 1 base, with 18 bases between. The CDR3 bases are TGTGCCAGTAGCCCCGTAGGTGGGGAATCGAACACTGAAGCTTTCTTT. It specifies CASSPVGGESNTEAFF.

This clone was found once. This rearrangement joins TRBV27 to TRBJ2-1; 9 bases fit TRBD2. The V gene end was trimmed by 2 bases and the J gene end by 8 bases; junction bases not matched to a gene: 7. CDR1 and CDR2 (germline): MNHEY, SMNVEV (reference sequence). This CDR3 spans 15 amino acids. The CDR3 DNA sequence: TGTGCCAGCAGTTTAAGTGCTAGCGGGATCGATGAGCAGTTCTTC. As protein: CASSLSASGIDEQFF.

The rearrangement uses TRBV11-3 and TRBJ2-1, with 10 bases that match TRBD1. V lost 5 bases, J lost 8 bases, and 6 bases stayed unmatched. This CDR3 is built from 14 residues. Looked up from germline, CDR1 is SGHNT and CDR2 is YENEEA. CDR3 sequence (DNA): TGTGCCAGCAGCCCCGGGGGGACAGGGGATGAGCAGTTCTTC. Protein: CASSPGGTGDEQFF.

The CDR3 region is CASRLAGGHNTGELFF. The CDR3, as DNA: TGCGCCAGCAGACTAGCGGGAGGACACAACACCGGGGAGCTGTTTTTT. V and J are TRBV10-2 and TRBJ2-2; 12 nucleotides match TRBD2. The trim removed 6 bases at V and 2 bases at J, leaving 4 bases unmatched. In germline, CDR1 is WSHSY, CDR2 SAAADI. There are 16 residues in the CDR3.

The rearrangement links TRBV6-5 to TRBJ2-4; tentative D call: TRBD1 (6 bases). CDR3 size: 13 residues. V lost 2 bases and J lost 11, with 13 bases in between. CDR1 is MNHEY and CDR2 is SVGAGI in the germline V gene. The CDR3 here is CASSYGMDRFQYF. The CDR3 nucleotides read TGTGCCAGCAGTTACGGAATGGACAGATTTCAGTACTTC.

V is TRBV27 and J is TRBJ1-2; D is perhaps TRBD1 (5 bases). Germline V gene sequence: CDR1 MNHEY, CDR2 SMNVEV (reference sequence). This CDR3 contains 13 residues. The germline V and J ends were trimmed by 3 bases and 4 bases, with 9 bases remaining between them. The CDR3 coding sequence is TGTGCCAGCAGTTTGACAGCTTTCTATGGCTACACCTTC. The encoded protein is CASSLTAFYGYTF.